The sequence of this T cell receptor beta chain was determined in a study of PD-L1 blockade in urothelial cancer. Study overall: Atezolizumab (1,200 mg intravenously every 3 weeks) began in the mid-2010s for patients.

The assay was immunoSEQ multiplex PCR, and TCRdb's table has in-frame clones only and misses some. The table has 50,000 or so clones, over 75% seen once; the top ten hold under 2.5%. Time point in this sample: peripheral blood 6 weeks after treatment start. This CDR3 is 14 amino acids long. Germline V lookup: CDR1 MNHNS, CDR2 SASEGT. With 6 bases removed from V and 2 bases from J, the gap between germline ends came to 10 bases. The chain uses TRBV6-1 and TRBJ1-4; tentatively, D is TRBD1 (5 bases). This TCR was recovered from a man aged 45 to 65 with urothelial cancer. The specimen was PBMCs, collected around atezolizumab (anti-PD-L1) treatment. CDR3 sequence (DNA): TGTGCCAGCAGACCGGGGGGTACTAATGAAAAACTGTTTTTT. Translated: CASRPGGTNEKLFF.